The subject of this entry is one TCR beta chain. Its antigen is currently unknown. Uncontrolled infection, other autoimmune disease, pregnancy or lactation barred patients from enrollment. The PBMCs had their origin in roughly 10 ml of fresh peripheral blood. The record originates from a study of T cells in Graves' hyperthyroidism and ophthalmopathy. Study in general: Peripheral blood was secured at the point of initial diagnosis, before any treatment. Points from the study as a whole: Most thyroid-expanded clonotypes above 0.001 were also found in blood.

Authors of the study amplified TCR beta CDR3 regions from RNA transcripts. Primed by the HTBI set, a first-round RT-PCR was run on the TCR CDR3. TCRdb processed the multiplex PCR reads anew with MiXCR; each CDR3 protein has one entry. The sample has around 300,000 distinct CDR3 sequences; roughly 19% are singletons. CDR3 length: 14 residues. V was cut by 6 bases and J by 4 bases, with 15 bases left in between. Sample: blood. The clonotype originates from a man aged 50 or older with Graves' ophthalmopathy. J is TRBJ1-2 and V is TRBV12-3 or TRBV12-4; the D is unclear. This chain's CDR3 is CASSRTGIAYGYTF. The CDR3 DNA sequence: TGTGCCAGCAGCCGGACCGGGATAGCCTATGGCTACACCTTC.